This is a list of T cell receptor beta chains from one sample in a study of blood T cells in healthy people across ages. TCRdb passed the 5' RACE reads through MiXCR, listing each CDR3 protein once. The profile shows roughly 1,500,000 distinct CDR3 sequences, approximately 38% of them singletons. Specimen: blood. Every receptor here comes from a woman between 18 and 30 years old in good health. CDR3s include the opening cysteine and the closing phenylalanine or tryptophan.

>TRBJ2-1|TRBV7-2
CASSLARVAGETQFF
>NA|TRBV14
CASSQGDRTPYEQYF
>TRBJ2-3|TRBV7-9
CASSLARPSTDTQYF
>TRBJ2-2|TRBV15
CATAGGTGNTGELFF
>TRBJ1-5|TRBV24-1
CATSDGTGTASNQPQHF
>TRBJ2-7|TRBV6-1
CASSVQGIRVSYEQYF
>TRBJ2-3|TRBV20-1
CSARDSGLAGSTDTQYF
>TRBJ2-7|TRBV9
CASSVDGGPFYEQYF
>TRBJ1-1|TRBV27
CASAQRGGLNTEAFF
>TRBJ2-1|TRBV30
CAWIKPGGRKPSSYNEQFF
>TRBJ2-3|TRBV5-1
CASSLGGLRPDTQYF
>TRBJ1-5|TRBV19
CASSIGFQGNQPQHF
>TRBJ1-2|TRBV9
CASSASSGPNYGYTF
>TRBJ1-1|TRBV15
CATSTLGGPTEAFF
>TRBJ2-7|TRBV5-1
CATSQWGGTGYEQYF
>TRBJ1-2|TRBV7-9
CASSLAGGSYGYTF
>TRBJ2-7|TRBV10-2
CASTDSGATYEQYF
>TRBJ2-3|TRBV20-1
CSVPRDTDTQYF
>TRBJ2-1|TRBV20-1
CSASGGRGHEQFF
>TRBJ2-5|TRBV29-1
CSVEDVRGDETQYF
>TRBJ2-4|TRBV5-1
CASSLEGFLAKNIQYF
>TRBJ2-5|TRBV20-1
CSALLTSGGFGTQYF
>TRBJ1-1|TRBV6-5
CASSSTGDTEAFF
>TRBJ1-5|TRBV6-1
CASSSLRGDSPGNQPQHF